This TCR beta chain was recovered during a study of T cells in localized non-small cell lung cancer. Study-wide results and caveats: Tumor showed lower T cell clonality than uninvolved adjacent lung, where it was highest.

The method was immunoSEQ multiplex PCR; TCRdb's version includes in-frame clones alone and lacks a portion of them. The table records 30,000 to 35,000 clones, roughly 90% of them present only once. This clone was observed a single time. The antigen remains undetermined. The sequences come from peripheral blood, collected before any cancer treatment. The sequence came from a woman aged 40 to 75 with stage I lung adenocarcinoma.

CDR3 in amino acids: CASSVRTEDTQYF. DNA of the CDR3: TGTGCCAGCAGCGTTCGGACCGAAGATACGCAGTATTTT. This chain uses TRBV9 with TRBJ2-3, with D uncertain. The CDR3 contains 13 residues. V was trimmed by 2 bases and J by 5 bases, leaving 9 bases between them. Germline values: CDR1 SGDLS, CDR2 YYNGEE.